This T cell receptor (beta chain) was captured by sequencing in a study of T cell responses to AZD1222 COVID-19 vaccine. Turning to the study itself: It was second doses at about 4 or about 12 weeks that were pooled. General observations from the study: The donors showed a predominance of white British ancestry and of females, with possible underestimation of clonal diversity. Repertoires were obtained only post-peak T cell response.

A note on this clone: Its specificity is not known.

V was clipped by 3 bases and J by 2 bases, with 11 bases between them. The CDR3 has 15 residues. Germline CDR1 is MNHEY and CDR2 is SMNVEV (reference sequence). Assay used: immunoSEQ multiplex PCR; TCRdb lists only in-frame clones, some missing. This repertoire shows just under 35,000 clones, about 89% found once; its top ten account for roughly 7%. The starting material was peripheral blood, obtained on day 0 of AZD1222 vaccination. The chain has TRBV27 and TRBJ1-5; D is ambiguous. This clonotype was sampled from an adult in good health. The CDR3 DNA is TGTGCCAGCAGTTTCCGCCAGGAGGGCAATCAGCCCCAGCATTTT. Protein product: CASSFRQEGNQPQHF.